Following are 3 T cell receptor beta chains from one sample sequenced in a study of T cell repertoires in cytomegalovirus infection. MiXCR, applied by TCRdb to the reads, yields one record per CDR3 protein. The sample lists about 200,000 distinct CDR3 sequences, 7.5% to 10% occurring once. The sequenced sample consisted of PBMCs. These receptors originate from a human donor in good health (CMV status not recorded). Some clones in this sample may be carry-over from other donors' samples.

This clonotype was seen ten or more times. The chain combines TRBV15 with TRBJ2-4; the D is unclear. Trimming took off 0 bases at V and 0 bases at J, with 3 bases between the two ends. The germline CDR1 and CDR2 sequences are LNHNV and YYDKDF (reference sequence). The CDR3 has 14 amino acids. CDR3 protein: CATSRDLAKNIQYF. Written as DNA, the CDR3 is TGTGCCACCAGCAGAGACCTAGCCAAAAACATTCAGTACTTC.

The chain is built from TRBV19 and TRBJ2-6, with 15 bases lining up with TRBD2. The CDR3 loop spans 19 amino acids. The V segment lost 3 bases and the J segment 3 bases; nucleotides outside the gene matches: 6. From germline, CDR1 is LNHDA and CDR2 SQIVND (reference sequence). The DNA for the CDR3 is TGTGCCAGTAGTATCGGGACTAGCGGGAGGAAGGTTGGGGCCAACGTCCTGACTTTC. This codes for CASSIGTSGRKVGANVLTF.

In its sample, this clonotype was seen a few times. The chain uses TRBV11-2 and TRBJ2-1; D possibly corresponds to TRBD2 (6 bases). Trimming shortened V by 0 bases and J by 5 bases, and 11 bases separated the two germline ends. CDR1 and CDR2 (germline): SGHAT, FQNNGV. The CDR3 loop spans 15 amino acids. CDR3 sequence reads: CASSLDRGVNNEQFF. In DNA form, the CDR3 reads TGTGCCAGCAGCTTAGATCGCGGGGTGAACAATGAGCAGTTCTTC.